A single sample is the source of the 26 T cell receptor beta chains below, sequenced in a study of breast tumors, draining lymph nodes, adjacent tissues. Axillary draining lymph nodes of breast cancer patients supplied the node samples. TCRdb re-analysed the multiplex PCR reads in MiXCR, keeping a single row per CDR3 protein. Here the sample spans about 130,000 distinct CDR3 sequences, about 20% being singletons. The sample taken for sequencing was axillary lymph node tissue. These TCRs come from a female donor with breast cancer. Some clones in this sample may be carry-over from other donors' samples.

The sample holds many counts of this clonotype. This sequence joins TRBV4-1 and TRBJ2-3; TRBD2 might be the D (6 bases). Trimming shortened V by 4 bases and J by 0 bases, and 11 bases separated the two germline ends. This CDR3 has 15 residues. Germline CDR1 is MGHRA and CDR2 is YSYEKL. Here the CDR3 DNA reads TGCGCCAGCAGCCCGTGGGACTTTAGCACAGATACGCAGTATTTT. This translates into CASSPWDFSTDTQYF.

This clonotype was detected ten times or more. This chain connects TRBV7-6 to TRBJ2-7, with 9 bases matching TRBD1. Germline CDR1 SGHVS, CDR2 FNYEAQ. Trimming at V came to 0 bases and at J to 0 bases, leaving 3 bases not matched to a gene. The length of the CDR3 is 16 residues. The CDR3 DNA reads TGTGCCAGCAGCTTAGCGCCGGGACAGGGCTCCTACGAGCAGTACTTC. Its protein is CASSLAPGQGSYEQYF.

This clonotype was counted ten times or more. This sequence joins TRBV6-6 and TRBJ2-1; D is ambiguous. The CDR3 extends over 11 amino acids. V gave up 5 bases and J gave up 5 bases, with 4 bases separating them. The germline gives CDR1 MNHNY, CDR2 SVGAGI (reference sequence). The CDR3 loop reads CASSVNNEQFF. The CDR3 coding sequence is TGTGCCAGCAGTGTCAACAATGAGCAGTTCTTC.

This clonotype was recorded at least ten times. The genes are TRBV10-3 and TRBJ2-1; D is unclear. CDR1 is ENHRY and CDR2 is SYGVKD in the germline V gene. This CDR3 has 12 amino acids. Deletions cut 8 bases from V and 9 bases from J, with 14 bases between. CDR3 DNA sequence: TGTGCCATCCTGGGCGCAGCCACTGAGCAGTTCTTC. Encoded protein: CAILGAATEQFF.

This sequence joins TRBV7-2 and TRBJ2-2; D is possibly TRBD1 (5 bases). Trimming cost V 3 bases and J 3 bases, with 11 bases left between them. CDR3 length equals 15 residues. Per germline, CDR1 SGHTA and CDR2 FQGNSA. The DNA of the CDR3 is TGTGCCAGCAGCTTGCAGGGTCGAGACACCGGGGAGCTGTTTTTT. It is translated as CASSLQGRDTGELFF.

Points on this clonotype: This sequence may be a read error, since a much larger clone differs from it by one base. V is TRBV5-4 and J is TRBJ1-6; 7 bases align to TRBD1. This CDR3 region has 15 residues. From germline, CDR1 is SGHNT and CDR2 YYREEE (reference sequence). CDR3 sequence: CASSYRTGNNSPLRF. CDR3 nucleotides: TGTGCCAGCAGCTACCGGACAGGAAATAATTCACCCCTCCGCTTT.

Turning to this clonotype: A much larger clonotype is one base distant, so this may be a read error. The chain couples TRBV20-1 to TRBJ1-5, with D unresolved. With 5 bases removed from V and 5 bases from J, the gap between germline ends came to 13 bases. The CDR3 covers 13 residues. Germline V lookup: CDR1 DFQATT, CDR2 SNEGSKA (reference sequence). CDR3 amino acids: CSAGLGNDQPQHF. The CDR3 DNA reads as TGCAGTGCTGGATTGGGAAATGATCAGCCCCAGCATTTT.

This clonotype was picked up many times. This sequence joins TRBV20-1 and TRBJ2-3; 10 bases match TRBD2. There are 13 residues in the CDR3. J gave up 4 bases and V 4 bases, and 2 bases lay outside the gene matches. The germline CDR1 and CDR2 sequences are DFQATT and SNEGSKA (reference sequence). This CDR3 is CSAIGLAADTQYF. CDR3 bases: TGCAGTGCTATTGGACTAGCGGCAGATACGCAGTATTTT.

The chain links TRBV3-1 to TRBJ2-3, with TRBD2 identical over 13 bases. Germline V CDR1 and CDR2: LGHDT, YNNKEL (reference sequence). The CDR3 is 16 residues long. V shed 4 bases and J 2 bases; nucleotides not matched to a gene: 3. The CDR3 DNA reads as TGTGCCAGCAGCCCCGGACTAGCGGGGGTCACAGATACGCAGTATTTT. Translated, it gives CASSPGLAGVTDTQYF.

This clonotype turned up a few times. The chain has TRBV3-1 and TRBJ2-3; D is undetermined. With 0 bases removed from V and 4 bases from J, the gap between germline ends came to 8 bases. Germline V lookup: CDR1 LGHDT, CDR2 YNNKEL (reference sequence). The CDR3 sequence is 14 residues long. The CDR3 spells CASSQDIEADTQYF. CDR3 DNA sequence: TGTGCCAGCAGCCAAGATATAGAGGCAGATACGCAGTATTTT.

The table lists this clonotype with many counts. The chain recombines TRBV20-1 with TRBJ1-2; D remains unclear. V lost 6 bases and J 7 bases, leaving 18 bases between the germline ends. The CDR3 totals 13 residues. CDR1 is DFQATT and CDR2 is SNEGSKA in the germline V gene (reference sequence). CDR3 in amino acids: CSAPDPRTSGYTF. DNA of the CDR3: TGCAGTGCACCCGACCCCCGGACCTCTGGCTACACCTTC.

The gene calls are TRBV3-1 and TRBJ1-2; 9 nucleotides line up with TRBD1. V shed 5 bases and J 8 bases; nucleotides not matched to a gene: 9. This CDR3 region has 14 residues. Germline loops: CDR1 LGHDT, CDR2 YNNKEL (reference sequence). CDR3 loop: CASSARDREYGYTF. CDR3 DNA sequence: TGTGCCAGCAGCGCCCGGGACAGGGAATACGGCTACACCTTC.

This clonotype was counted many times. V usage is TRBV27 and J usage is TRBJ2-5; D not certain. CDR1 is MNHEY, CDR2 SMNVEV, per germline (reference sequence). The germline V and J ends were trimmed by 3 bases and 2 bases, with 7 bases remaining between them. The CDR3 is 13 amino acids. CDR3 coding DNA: TGTGCCAGCAGTTTCCGCAGGCAAGAGACCCAGTACTTC. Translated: CASSFRRQETQYF.

CDR3 loop: CASSPSGDPREEQFF. The DNA of the CDR3 is TGTGCCAGCAGCCCCAGCGGGGACCCAAGAGAAGAGCAGTTCTTC. The chain joins TRBV3-1 to TRBJ2-1, with 7 bases matching TRBD2. The ends lost 4 bases at V and 10 bases at J; junction bases unmatched: 13. The CDR3 loop spans 15 amino acids. Germline-derived CDR1 and CDR2 are LGHDT and YNNKEL (reference sequence).

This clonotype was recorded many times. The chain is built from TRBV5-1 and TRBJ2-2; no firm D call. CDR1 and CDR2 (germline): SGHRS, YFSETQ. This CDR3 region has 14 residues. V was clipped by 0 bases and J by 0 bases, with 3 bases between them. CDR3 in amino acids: CASSLDSNTGELFF. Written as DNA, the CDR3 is TGCGCCAGCAGCTTGGATTCGAACACCGGGGAGCTGTTTTTT. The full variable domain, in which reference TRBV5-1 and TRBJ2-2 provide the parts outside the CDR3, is KAGVTQTPRYLIKTRGQQVTLSCSPISGHRSVSWYQQTPGQGLQFLFEYFSETQRNKGNFPGRFSGRQFSNSRSEMNVSTLELGDSALYLCASSLDSNTGELFFGEGSRLTVL.

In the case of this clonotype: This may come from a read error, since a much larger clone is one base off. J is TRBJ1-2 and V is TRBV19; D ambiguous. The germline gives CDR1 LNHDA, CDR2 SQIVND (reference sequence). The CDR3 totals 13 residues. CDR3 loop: CASSIEGSSGCTF. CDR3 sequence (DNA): TGTGCCAGTAGTATAGAGGGATCAAGTGGCTGCACCTTC.

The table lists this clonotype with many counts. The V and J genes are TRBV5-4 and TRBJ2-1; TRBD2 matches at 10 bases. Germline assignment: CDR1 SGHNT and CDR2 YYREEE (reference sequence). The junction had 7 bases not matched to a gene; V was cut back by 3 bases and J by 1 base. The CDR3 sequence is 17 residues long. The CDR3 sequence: CASSWRGAGGSYNEQFF. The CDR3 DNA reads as TGTGCCAGCAGCTGGAGAGGAGCGGGAGGGTCCTACAATGAGCAGTTCTTC.

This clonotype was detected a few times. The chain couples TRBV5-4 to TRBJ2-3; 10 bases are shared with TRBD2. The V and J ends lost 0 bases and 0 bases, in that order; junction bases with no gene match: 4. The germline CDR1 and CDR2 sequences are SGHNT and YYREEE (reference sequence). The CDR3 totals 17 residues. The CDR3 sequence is CASSLELAGVSTDTQYF. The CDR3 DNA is TGTGCCAGCAGCTTGGAGCTAGCGGGAGTCAGCACAGATACGCAGTATTTT.

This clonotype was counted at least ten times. In DNA form, the CDR3 reads TGCGCCAGCAGCTTTGAGGGTTCGGGGGCGGCCGGCTACACCTTC. Amino acids: CASSFEGSGAAGYTF. This rearrangement joins TRBV5-1 to TRBJ1-2, with TRBD1 as a possible D gene (6 bases). CDR3 length: 15 residues. The germline CDR1 and CDR2 sequences are SGHRS and YFSETQ. Trimming left V 2 bases short and J 8 bases short, with 19 bases between.

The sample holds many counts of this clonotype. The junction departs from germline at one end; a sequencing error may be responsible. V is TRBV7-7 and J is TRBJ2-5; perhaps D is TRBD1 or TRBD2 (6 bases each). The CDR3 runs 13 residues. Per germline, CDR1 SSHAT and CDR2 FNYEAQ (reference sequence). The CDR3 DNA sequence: TGTGCTAGCAGCCCTCTAGGGGGGGAGACCCAGTACTTC. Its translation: CASSPLGGETQYF.

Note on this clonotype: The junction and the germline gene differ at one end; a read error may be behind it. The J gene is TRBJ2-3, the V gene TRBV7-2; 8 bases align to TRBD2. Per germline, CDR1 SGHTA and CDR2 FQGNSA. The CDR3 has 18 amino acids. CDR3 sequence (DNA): TGTGCCGGCAGCTCCAAGAGGGGAATAAGCGGGAGATCAGATACGCAGTATTTT. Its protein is CAGSSKRGISGRSDTQYF.

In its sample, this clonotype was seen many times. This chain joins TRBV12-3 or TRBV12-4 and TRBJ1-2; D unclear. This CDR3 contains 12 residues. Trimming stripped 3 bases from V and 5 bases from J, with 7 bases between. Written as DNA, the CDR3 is TGTGCCAGCAGTTTTGGAGGGTATGGCTACACCTTC. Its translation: CASSFGGYGYTF.

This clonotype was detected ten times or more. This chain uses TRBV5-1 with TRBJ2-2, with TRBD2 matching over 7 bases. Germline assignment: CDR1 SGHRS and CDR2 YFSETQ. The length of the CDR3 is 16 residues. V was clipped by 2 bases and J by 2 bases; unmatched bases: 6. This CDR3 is CASSFSAGINTGELFF. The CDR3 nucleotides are TGCGCCAGCAGCTTTTCAGCGGGAATCAACACCGGGGAGCTGTTTTTT. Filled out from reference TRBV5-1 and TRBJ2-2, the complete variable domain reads KAGVTQTPRYLIKTRGQQVTLSCSPISGHRSVSWYQQTPGQGLQFLFEYFSETQRNKGNFPGRFSGRQFSNSRSEMNVSTLELGDSALYLCASSFSAGINTGELFFGEGSRLTVL.

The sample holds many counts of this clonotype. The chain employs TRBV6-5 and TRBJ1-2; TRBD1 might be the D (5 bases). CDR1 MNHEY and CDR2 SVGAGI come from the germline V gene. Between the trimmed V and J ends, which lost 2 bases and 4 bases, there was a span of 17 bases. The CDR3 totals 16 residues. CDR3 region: CASSYTPAIGAYGYTF. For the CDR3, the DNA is TGTGCCAGCAGTTACACCCCAGCGATAGGGGCCTATGGCTACACCTTC.

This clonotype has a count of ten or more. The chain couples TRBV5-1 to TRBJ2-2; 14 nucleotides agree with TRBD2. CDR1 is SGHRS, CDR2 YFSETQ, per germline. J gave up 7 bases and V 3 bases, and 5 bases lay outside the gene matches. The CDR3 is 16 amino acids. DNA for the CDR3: TGCGCCAGCAGCTCGGGACTAGCGGGAGTCGGCGGGGAGCTGTTTTTT. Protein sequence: CASSSGLAGVGGELFF.

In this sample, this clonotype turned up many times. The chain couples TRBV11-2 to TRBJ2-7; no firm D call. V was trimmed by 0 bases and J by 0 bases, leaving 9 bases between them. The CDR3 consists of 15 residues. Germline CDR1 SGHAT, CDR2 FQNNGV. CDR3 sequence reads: CASSLDYPDSYEQYF. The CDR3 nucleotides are TGTGCCAGCAGCTTAGATTACCCAGACTCCTACGAGCAGTACTTC.